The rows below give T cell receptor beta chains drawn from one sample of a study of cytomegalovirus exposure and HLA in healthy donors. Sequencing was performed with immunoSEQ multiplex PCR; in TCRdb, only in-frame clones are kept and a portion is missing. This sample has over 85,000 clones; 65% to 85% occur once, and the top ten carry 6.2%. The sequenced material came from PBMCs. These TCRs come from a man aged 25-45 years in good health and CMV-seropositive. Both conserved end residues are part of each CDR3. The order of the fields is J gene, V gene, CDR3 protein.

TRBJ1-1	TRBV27	CASRGVPSKANTEAFF
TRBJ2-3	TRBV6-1	CASSEGYSGGGILADTQYF
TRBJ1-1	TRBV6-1	CASSEGVDRITEAFF
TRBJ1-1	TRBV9	CASSDTGSEAFF
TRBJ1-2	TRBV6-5	CASSYAGVDLYGYTF
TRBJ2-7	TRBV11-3	CASSHASFGGYEQYF
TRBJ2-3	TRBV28	CASSWGLAGARTDTQYF
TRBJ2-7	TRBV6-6	CASSYPPGDEQYF
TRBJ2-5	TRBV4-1	CASSQPRNQETQYF
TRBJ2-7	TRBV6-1	CASSSGSYEQYF
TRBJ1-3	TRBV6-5	CASTPMWSSGNTIYF
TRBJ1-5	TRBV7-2	CASSYPGTGGGQPQHF
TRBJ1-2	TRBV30	CAWNSNTNYGYTF
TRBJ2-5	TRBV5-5	CASSPAPTGGEGETQYF
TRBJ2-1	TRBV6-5	CASSYSGASLDEQFF
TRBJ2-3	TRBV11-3	CASSPRLLAGADTQYF
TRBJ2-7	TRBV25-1	CASSEYNPYEQYF
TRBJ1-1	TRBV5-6	CASSLGFGDTEAFF